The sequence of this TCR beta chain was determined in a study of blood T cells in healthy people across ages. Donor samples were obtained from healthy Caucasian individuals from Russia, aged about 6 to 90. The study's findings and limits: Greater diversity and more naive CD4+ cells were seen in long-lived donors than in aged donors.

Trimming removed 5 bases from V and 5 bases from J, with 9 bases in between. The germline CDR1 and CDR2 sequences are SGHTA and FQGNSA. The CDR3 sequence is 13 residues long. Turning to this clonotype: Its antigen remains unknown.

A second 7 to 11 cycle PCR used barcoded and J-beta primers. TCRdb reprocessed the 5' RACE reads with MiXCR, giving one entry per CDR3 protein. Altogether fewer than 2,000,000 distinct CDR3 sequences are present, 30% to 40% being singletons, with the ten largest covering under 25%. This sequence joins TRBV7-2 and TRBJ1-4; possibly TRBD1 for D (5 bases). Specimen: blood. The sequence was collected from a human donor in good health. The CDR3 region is CASSRGFNEKLFF. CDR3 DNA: TGTGCCAGCAGCAGGGGATTCAATGAAAAACTGTTTTTT.